This TCR beta chain comes out of a study of radiation and T cells in renal cell carcinoma. Germline V gene lookup returns CDR1 SGHNT and CDR2 YYREEE (reference sequence). V lost 0 bases and J 5 bases, leaving 9 bases between the germline ends. This CDR3 comprises 14 residues. Regarding this clone: Its matching antigen is unknown.

Study-wide results and caveats: From baseline, blood top tumor clonotypes peaked at 2 weeks post-radiation. No pretreatment tumor biopsies were available for baseline clonotypes.

Time point indicated: blood 4 weeks post-SBRT, at nephrectomy. The treatment is: 15 Gy SBRT to primary tumor, nephrectomy 4 weeks later. Profiling relied on immunoSEQ multiplex PCR, and the TCRdb table lists in-frame clones only, not all of them. Here the sample spans roughly 160,000 clones, about 88% being singletons. The material was blood, obtained from a patient whose treatment included radiotherapy and nephrectomy. The sequence was collected from a woman between 50 and 59 years old with renal cell carcinoma. The chain carries TRBV5-4 and TRBJ2-1; D tentatively fits TRBD1 or TRBD2 (5 bases each). CDR3 sequence reads: CASSLEGPHNEQFF. CDR3 coding DNA: TGTGCCAGCAGCTTGGAGGGACCGCACAATGAGCAGTTCTTC.